The next 2 T cell receptor beta chains were all read from a single sample in a study of cytotoxic CD8 clonotypes in ibrutinib-treated CLL. Sequenced by immunoSEQ multiplex PCR; TCRdb stores in-frame clones only, minus some. The sample lists about 200,000 clones, 75% to 85% occurring once. This specimen consisted of PBMCs, obtained after 12 months of ibrutinib treatment. Receptor source: a human donor with chronic lymphocytic leukemia.

The table lists this clone with many counts. This sequence joins TRBV12-5 and TRBJ2-3; D is unclear. The V end lost 1 base, the J end lost 6 bases, and 5 bases lay between the germline ends. The CDR3 is 12 amino acids. Germline assignment: CDR1 LGHNT and CDR2 FRNRAP. As DNA, the CDR3 is TGTGCTAGTGGTTTGGATTGGGATACGCAGTATTTT. Translation: CASGLDWDTQYF.

This clone appeared a single time. The chain employs TRBV27 and TRBJ2-1; weak D call: TRBD1 (5 bases). V lost 0 bases and J 0 bases, leaving 12 bases between the germline ends. Germline V lookup: CDR1 MNHEY, CDR2 SMNVEV (reference sequence). This CDR3 has 17 residues. The CDR3 DNA is TGTGCCAGCAGTTTATCGGCAGGGCAAAGCTCCTACAATGAGCAGTTCTTC. Its translation is CASSLSAGQSSYNEQFF.